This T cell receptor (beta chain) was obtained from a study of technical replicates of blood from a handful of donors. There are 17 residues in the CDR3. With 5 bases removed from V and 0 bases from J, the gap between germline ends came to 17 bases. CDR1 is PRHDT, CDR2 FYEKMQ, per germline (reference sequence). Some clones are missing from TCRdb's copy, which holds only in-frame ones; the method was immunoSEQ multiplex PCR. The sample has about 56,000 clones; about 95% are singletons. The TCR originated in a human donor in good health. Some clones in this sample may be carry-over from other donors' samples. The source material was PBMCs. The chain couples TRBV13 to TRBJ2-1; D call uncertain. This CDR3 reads CASSPTAPANSYNEQFF. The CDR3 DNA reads TGTGCCAGCAGCCCTACAGCTCCTGCCAACTCCTACAATGAGCAGTTCTTC. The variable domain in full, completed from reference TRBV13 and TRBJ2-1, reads AAGVIQSPRHLIKEKRETATLKCYPIPRHDTVYWYQQGPGQDPQFLISFYEKMQSDKGSIPDRFSAQQFSDYHSELNMSSLELGDSALYFCASSPTAPANSYNEQFFGPGTRLTVL.